These T cell receptor beta chains were read from a single sample in a study of blood T cell repertoires in COVID-19. Profiled with immunoSEQ multiplex PCR; TCRdb holds only in-frame clones, not every one. The sample records fewer than 55,000 clones, roughly 91% being singletons. Sequencing used peripheral blood. The receptors derive from a man of 80 years or more with active or convalescent COVID-19. The CDR3 runs from the conserved cysteine through the conserved F or W. D genes are given only for firm matches. Some rows mark clone size as missing; the rest say once, few, many or name a class of expanded clone.

.,TRBV18,TRBD2,TRBJ2-1,CASSPLAGGYNEQFF,TGTGCCAGCTCGCCTCTAGCGGGAGGCTACAATGAGCAGTTCTTC
.,TRBV24-1,.,TRBJ1-2,CATSDFSYGYTF,TGTGCCACCAGTGATTTTAGTTATGGCTACACCTTC
few,TRBV2,TRBD2,TRBJ2-5,CASSGLAGVWTQYF,TGTGCCAGCAGTGGACTAGCGGGGGTATGGACCCAGTACTTC
.,TRBV25-1,.,TRBJ2-3,CASSEYKGAGWTDTQYF,TGTGCCAGCAGTGAGTATAAAGGGGCCGGGTGGACAGATACGCAGTATTTT
.,TRBV28,.,TRBJ1-2,CASSSVGGNYGYTF,TGTGCCAGCAGTTCCGTTGGGGGGAACTATGGCTACACCTTC
.,TRBV2,.,TRBJ2-5,CASSDLVTGETQYF,TGTGCCAGCAGTGATTTAGTAACGGGAGAGACCCAGTACTTC
once,TRBV7-2,.,TRBJ2-1,CASSLDTYNEQFF,TGTGCCAGCAGCTTAGATACCTACAATGAGCAGTTCTTC
.,TRBV29-1,.,TRBJ2-3,CSVEGPVSDTQYF,TGCAGCGTTGAGGGCCCGGTCTCAGATACGCAGTATTTT
.,TRBV7-2,.,TRBJ1-3,CASSPDSSSGNTIYF,TGTGCCAGCAGTCCAGACAGTTCCTCTGGAAACACCATATATTTT
.,TRBV5-6,TRBD2,TRBJ2-7,CASSSAGTTYSYEQYF,TGTGCCAGCAGCTCAGCCGGGACTACCTACTCCTACGAGCAGTACTTC
.,TRBV4-3,.,TRBJ1-5,CASSQELNQPQHF,TGCGCCAGCAGCCAAGAACTTAATCAGCCCCAGCATTTT
.,TRBV10-3,TRBD1,TRBJ1-2,CAISEQGADYGYTF,TGTGCCATCAGTGAACAGGGGGCTGACTATGGCTACACCTTC
.,TRBV6-5,TRBD1,TRBJ1-5,CASKEQGGYNQPQHF,TGTGCCAGCAAAGAACAGGGGGGTTACAATCAGCCCCAGCATTTT
.,TRBV9,.,TRBJ2-3,CASSSSTGSTDTQYF,TGTGCCAGCAGCTCCTCGACAGGATCCACAGATACGCAGTATTTT
once,TRBV7-7,.,TRBJ1-4,CSRGTSGMGCDEKLFF,TGTTCCCGCGGGACGTCCGGGATGGGGTGCGACGAAAAACTGTTTTTT
.,TRBV14,.,TRBJ1-1,CASSPRGSMNTEAFF,TGTGCCAGCAGTCCCAGGGGATCCATGAACACTGAAGCTTTCTTT
.,TRBV6-2/TRBV6-3,TRBD1,TRBJ1-1,CASSLPTGAAEAFF,TGTGCCAGCAGTCTACCGACAGGGGCGGCTGAAGCTTTCTTT
.,TRBV10-3,.,TRBJ1-1,CAISEPGGGVTEAFF,TGTGCCATCAGTGAGCCCGGGGGTGGCGTCACTGAAGCTTTCTTT
.,TRBV4-1,TRBD2,TRBJ2-1,CASSQDRASGGRWDEQFF,TGCGCCAGCAGCCAAGATAGGGCTAGCGGGGGGCGATGGGATGAGCAGTTCTTC
.,TRBV19,TRBD1,TRBJ1-1,CASSIGDRMNTEAFF,TGTGCCAGTAGTATAGGGGACAGGATGAACACTGAAGCTTTCTTT
.,TRBV2,.,TRBJ1-6,CASSPRAQGTLHF,TGTGCCAGCAGTCCCCGGGCCCAGGGAACCCTCCACTTT
.,TRBV29-1,TRBD2,TRBJ2-7,CSVEGGTGGIF,TGCAGCGTTGAGGGGGGGACGGGAGGAATCTTC
once,TRBV9,.,TRBJ1-1,CASSVSMNTEAFF,TGTGCCAGCAGCGTATCTATGAACACTGAAGCTTTCTTT
.,TRBV5-8,.,TRBJ2-7,CAVPRDTGYEQYF,TGTGCAGTTCCGAGGGACACTGGCTACGAGCAGTACTTC
.,TRBV7-2,TRBD2,TRBJ2-1,CASSPGLAGGSEQFF,TGTGCCAGCAGCCCGGGACTGGCGGGAGGTAGTGAGCAGTTCTTC
.,TRBV14,TRBD2,TRBJ2-3,CASSHLKTSATDTQYF,TGTGCCAGCAGCCATCTGAAGACTAGCGCCACAGATACGCAGTATTTT
.,TRBV19,TRBD1,TRBJ1-5,CATLGQGQQPQHF,TGTGCCACCCTTGGACAGGGGCAACAGCCCCAGCATTTT
.,TRBV7-7,.,TRBJ2-2,CASSLGRDLATGELFF,TGTGCCAGCAGCTTGGGGCGGGATCTCGCCACCGGGGAGCTGTTTTTT
once,TRBV2,TRBD1,TRBJ1-3,CASTGVPGNTIYF,TGTGCCAGTACAGGGGTGCCTGGAAACACCATATATTTT
.,TRBV19,TRBD2,TRBJ2-1,CASSTRLAGRLGGNNEQFF,TGTGCCAGTAGTACTAGACTAGCGGGGAGGCTAGGGGGTAACAATGAGCAGTTCTTC
.,TRBV3-1/TRBV3-2,TRBD1,TRBJ1-6,CASSPDRTWASPLHF,TGTGCCAGCAGCCCGGACAGGACGTGGGCTTCACCCCTCCACTTT
.,TRBV30,TRBD1,TRBJ1-4,CAWTGQGYEKLFF,TGTGCCTGGACGGGACAGGGGTATGAAAAACTGTTTTTT
.,TRBV19,TRBD2,TRBJ2-1,CASSIGSASGRGNEQFF,TGTGCCAGTAGTATAGGGTCTGCTAGCGGGAGAGGGAATGAGCAGTTCTTC
.,TRBV6-2/TRBV6-3,TRBD1,TRBJ2-7,CASSGTGVAYEQYF,TGTGCCAGCAGCGGGACAGGGGTAGCCTACGAGCAGTACTTC
.,TRBV5-4,.,TRBJ2-2,CASSRQSPNTGELFF,TGTGCCAGCAGCCGACAGTCACCCAACACCGGGGAGCTGTTTTTT
.,TRBV6-5,.,TRBJ2-7,CASSYSRQGGYEQYF,TGTGCCAGCAGTTACTCGAGGCAGGGTGGGTACGAGCAGTACTTC
once,TRBV9,.,TRBJ1-2,CASSLQGNYGYTF,TGTGCCAGCAGCCTCCAGGGAAACTATGGCTACACCTTC
.,TRBV6-2/TRBV6-3,TRBD2,TRBJ2-7,CASSSPSRGGLWEQYF,TGTGCCAGCAGTTCTCCTTCGCGGGGGGGGTTGTGGGAGCAGTACTTC
once,TRBV10-3,.,TRBJ2-1,CAISDRNEQFF,TGTGCCATCAGTGACCGCAATGAGCAGTTCTTC
.,TRBV29-1,.,TRBJ2-3,CSVVQSTVTNTQYF,TGCAGCGTTGTCCAATCAACTGTTACTAATACGCAGTATTTT
.,TRBV11-2,TRBD2,TRBJ2-5,CASSSRTSGKETQYF,TGTGCCAGCAGCTCCCGGACTAGCGGAAAAGAGACCCAGTACTTC
.,TRBV5-1,TRBD1,TRBJ1-2,CASSPGTGNYGYTF,TGCGCCAGCAGCCCTGGGACAGGGAACTATGGCTACACCTTC
.,TRBV10-3,.,TRBJ2-7,CAISARGGAYEQYF,TGTGCCATCAGTGCCAGGGGTGGCGCCTACGAGCAGTACTTC
.,TRBV6-4,TRBD2,TRBJ2-1,CASSGLAIAYNEQFF,TGTGCCAGCAGTGGACTAGCAATCGCCTACAATGAGCAGTTCTTC
.,TRBV4-1,.,TRBJ1-1,CASSQTGGRNVDTEAFF,TGCGCCAGCAGCCAAACAGGCGGAAGGAATGTGGACACTGAAGCTTTCTTT
.,TRBV7-2,TRBD2,TRBJ2-3,CASSLVAGATDTQYF,TGTGCCAGCAGCTTAGTAGCGGGGGCCACAGATACGCAGTATTTT
.,TRBV10-3,TRBD1,TRBJ1-5,CATMTGPGGSNQPQHF,TGTGCCACCATGACCGGGCCAGGGGGAAGCAATCAGCCCCAGCATTTT
.,TRBV5-4,TRBD1,TRBJ2-1,CASSPGQGWNSYNEQFF,TGTGCCAGCAGCCCCGGACAGGGGTGGAACTCCTACAATGAGCAGTTCTTC
.,TRBV19,.,TRBJ1-2,CASSIARGDYGYTF,TGTGCCAGTAGTATAGCCAGGGGAGACTATGGCTACACCTTC
.,TRBV9,TRBD2,TRBJ2-7,CASSDTSGRALEQYF,TGTGCCAGCAGCGATACTAGCGGGAGGGCCCTCGAGCAGTACTTC